The entry below gives a single TCR beta chain sequence along with its context. The data were obtained in a study of PD-1 blockade in classical Hodgkin lymphoma. Germline CDR1 and CDR2: SGHTA and FQGNSA. Trimming left V 1 base short and J 14 bases short, with 10 bases between. The CDR3 spans 11 residues. TCRdb's table, derived via immunoSEQ multiplex PCR, lists solely in-frame clones and lacks some. The repertoire holds some 35,000 clones, approximately 90% seen once, with around 0.2% in the top ten. As to time point: newly diagnosed, previously untreated cHL patient sample. Researchers report purifying CD4+ T cells from thawed PBMCs by magnetic negative selection.

V and J are TRBV7-2 and TRBJ2-3, with a possible D match to TRBD2 (5 bases). The clonotype originates from a human donor with classical Hodgkin lymphoma. Sequencing input: CD4+ T cells from blood. The CDR3 reads CASSLGVARYF. As DNA, the CDR3 is TGTGCCAGCAGCTTAGGCGTAGCGAGGTATTTT.